This TCR beta chain was identified during a study of CD8+CD57+ T cells in acquired aplastic anemia. Study details: The mean DNA yield obtained from sorted CD4+ and CD8+ cells came to 3 to 3.5 ug. Overall study results and limits: Patients and controls were found to share fewer than 35 CD8+ CDR3 sequences.

On this clonotype itself: Its antigen is currently unknown.

The use of genomic DNA as template underpinned the TCR beta VDJ and CDR3 profiling. Via MiXCR, TCRdb re-called the reads, giving one row per CDR3 protein. The sample holds about 190,000 distinct CDR3 sequences, roughly half seen once. The CDR3 contains 17 residues. Germline-derived CDR1 and CDR2 are SGHDN and FVKESK. Trimming removed 1 base from V and 4 bases from J; junction bases left unmatched: 12. The sequence was collected from a human donor in good health, serving as a control. The material sequenced was sorted CD4+, CD8+, or CD8+CD57+ T cells (not recorded which) from PBMCs. This chain uses TRBV14 with TRBJ2-5, with 7 bases aligning to TRBD2. CDR3 nucleotides: TGTGCCAGCAGCCAAGGAAGCGGGAATGTGAGGCGAGAGACCCAGTACTTC. Its translation: CASSQGSGNVRRETQYF.